This TCR beta chain appears in the sequencing data of a study of CD8 T cells in Susac syndrome. Study overall: When blood was drawn, the patients with Susac syndrome were therapy-naive, on corticosteroids, or on intravenous immunoglobulin alone. Study-level findings and limits: The study's TCR sequencing and HLA analysis covered a relatively small number of individuals, and the study acknowledged this.

As to this clonotype: Its antigen is not identified.

Trimming cost V 3 bases and J 0 bases; bases outside gene matches: 8. The CDR3 runs to 17 residues. The V gene's germline CDR1 is SGDLS and CDR2 YYNGEE. After extraction with the RNeasy kit, roughly 0.45 to 1 ug of the RNA was reverse transcribed using random hexamers. Coverage of TCR beta CDR3 amplification by immunoSEQ multiplex PCR extended to 54 Vbeta and 13 Jbeta. TCRdb reprocessed the immunoSEQ multiplex PCR reads with MiXCR, giving one entry per CDR3 protein. The table lists roughly 52,000 distinct CDR3 sequences, 85% to 95% of them singletons. The TCR originated in a human donor with Susac syndrome. This chain joins TRBV9 and TRBJ2-3; 9 bases are shared with TRBD2. Sequencing was performed on CD8+ T cells from PBMCs. CDR3 sequence: CASSDSARGGSTDTQYF. In DNA form, the CDR3 reads TGTGCCAGCAGCGACTCAGCGCGGGGGGGAAGCACAGATACGCAGTATTTT.